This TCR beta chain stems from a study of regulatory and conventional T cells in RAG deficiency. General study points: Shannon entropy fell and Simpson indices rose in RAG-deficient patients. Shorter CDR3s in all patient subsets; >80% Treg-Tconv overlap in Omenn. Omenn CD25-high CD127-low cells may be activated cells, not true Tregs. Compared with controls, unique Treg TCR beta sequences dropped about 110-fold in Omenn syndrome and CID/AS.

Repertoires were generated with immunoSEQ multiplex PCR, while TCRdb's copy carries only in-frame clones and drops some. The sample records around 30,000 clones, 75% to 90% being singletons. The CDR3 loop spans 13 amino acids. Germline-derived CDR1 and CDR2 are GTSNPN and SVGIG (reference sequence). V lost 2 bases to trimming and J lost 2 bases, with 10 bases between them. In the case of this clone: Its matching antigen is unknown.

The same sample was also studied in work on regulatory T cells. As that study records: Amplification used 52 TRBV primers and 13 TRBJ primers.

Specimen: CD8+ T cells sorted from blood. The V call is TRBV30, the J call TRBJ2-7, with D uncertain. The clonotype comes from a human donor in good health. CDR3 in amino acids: CAWSSNGPYEQYF. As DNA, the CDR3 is TGTGCCTGGAGTTCAAACGGGCCCTACGAGCAGTACTTC.